One T cell receptor (beta chain) is described in this entry. Its cognate antigen has yet to be identified. The input lacks base qualities; no much larger clone sits a single base away. CDR1 and CDR2 are read off the germline V gene (reference sequence) as SEHNR and FQNEAQ. V is cut by 3 bases and J by 0 bases, and the space between the germline ends is 11 bases. The CDR3 holds 15 amino acids from the cysteine to the phenylalanine. The retained sequence is limited to the CDR3, 45 bases, with the frame set at the first base. The sample is drawn from a study of blood T cell repertoires in COVID-19 (dated by TCRdb to 2018 to 2020). Study-level background: Collaborator samples came from the United States, Italy and Spain and covered acute and convalescent phases of COVID-19. Samples came from the ongoing ImmuneRACE study (first 160 participants) plus 1,254 subjects from 6 global collaborators. Subjects who had been exposed to COVID-19, were actively infected with it, or had recovered from it provided the deeply sampled blood TCRbeta repertoires that made up the dataset. The material from the prospective study consisted of cDNA or gDNA derived from T cells, B-cell-depleted T cells, or PBMCs. The repertoires were released in a freely available public database intended as a resource for research on the immune response to SARS-CoV-2. Sample metadata almost always included a de-identified subject ID, COVID-19 status, age in years and sex. Where available, HLA class I and class II types were taken from metadata supplied by the sample provider and were not determined by assay-based typing. Overall study outcomes, separate from this receptor: The amount of clinical and demographic metadata varied by source and participant and was provided uncurated.

TCRbeta CDR3 regions were amplified from genomic DNA by means of the immunoSEQ Assay, a bias-controlled multiplex PCR. The authors' pipeline ran thus. Nucleated cell counts per sample were estimated from amplification of reference gene primers within the assay. To quantify the absolute abundance of each unique TCRbeta CDR3 rearrangement, sequence reads were collapsed and filtered. For each sample, productive Simpson clonality was calculated as the square root of Simpson's diversity index across productive rearrangements. Here the immuneACCESS table is served through TCRdb, limited to in-frame sequences with V and J called. Missing clones are a known gap in these copies; in checked studies unresolved V genes cover under half, and the rest lacks a known reason. V and J calls plus clone size are reproduced from that table; the DNA served to infer D and trimming. The sample table contains 150,000 to 200,000 clones; only one count was recorded for roughly three quarters of them. About a sixth of the sample is held by the ten biggest clonotypes.

Participants in the prospective study were enrolled through a virtual design, were aged roughly 18 to 100 years, and lived in under 25 United States geographic areas. To assign participants to cohorts, the prospective study relied on clinical history that participants themselves reported in a screening survey and a study questionnaire. Mobile phlebotomists in the prospective study collected whole blood, serum and a nasopharyngeal or oropharyngeal swab from every participant. Additional blood draws and questionnaires over an approximately two-month period could optionally be provided by prospective study participants. Before DNA extraction, prospective study blood samples were shipped either frozen or at room temperature.

In this chain, TRBV7-9 is recombined with TRBJ1-2, and TRBD1 may be the D gene, going by 6 matching bases. Sequenced sample: PBMCs or T cells enriched from blood (not recorded which). This receptor was taken from a woman aged 45-65 years with acute COVID-19. CDR3 region: CASSFRTGTNYGYTF. The nucleotides are TGTGCCAGCAGCTTTCGAACAGGGACTAACTATGGCTACACCTTC. With the portions outside the CDR3 filled from the reference TRBV7-9 and TRBJ1-2 genes, the complete variable region becomes DTGVSQNPRHKITKRGQNVTFRCDPISEHNRLYWYRQTLGQGPEFLTYFQNEAQLEKSRLLSDRFSAERPKGSFSTLEIQRTEQGDSAMYLCASSFRTGTNYGYTFGSGTRLTVV.